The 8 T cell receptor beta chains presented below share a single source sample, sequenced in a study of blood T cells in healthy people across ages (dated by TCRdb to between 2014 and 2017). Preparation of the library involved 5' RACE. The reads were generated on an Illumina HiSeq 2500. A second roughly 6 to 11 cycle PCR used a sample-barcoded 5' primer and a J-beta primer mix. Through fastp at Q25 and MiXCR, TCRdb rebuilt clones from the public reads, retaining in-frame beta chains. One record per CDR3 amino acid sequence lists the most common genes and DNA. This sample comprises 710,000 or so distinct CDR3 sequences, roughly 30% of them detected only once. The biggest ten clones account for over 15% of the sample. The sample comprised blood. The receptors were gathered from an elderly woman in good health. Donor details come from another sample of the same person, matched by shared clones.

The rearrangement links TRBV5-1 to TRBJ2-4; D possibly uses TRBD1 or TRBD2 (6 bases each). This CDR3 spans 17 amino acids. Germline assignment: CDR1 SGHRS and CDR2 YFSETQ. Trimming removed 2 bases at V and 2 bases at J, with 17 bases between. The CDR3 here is CASSFGRRGASKNIQYF. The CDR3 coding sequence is TGCGCCAGCAGCTTTGGTAGGAGGGGGGCTTCCAAAAACATTCAGTACTTC.

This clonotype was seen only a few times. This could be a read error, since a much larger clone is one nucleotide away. The CDR3 sequence is CASSGDQPQHF. The CDR3 DNA sequence: TGTGCCAGCAGTGGAGATCAGCCCCAGCATTTT. The chain carries TRBV6-1 and TRBJ1-5; D not certain. V dropped 4 bases and J dropped 5 bases, with 3 bases sitting between them. This CDR3 spans 11 amino acids. Germline-derived CDR1 and CDR2 are MNHNS and SASEGT.

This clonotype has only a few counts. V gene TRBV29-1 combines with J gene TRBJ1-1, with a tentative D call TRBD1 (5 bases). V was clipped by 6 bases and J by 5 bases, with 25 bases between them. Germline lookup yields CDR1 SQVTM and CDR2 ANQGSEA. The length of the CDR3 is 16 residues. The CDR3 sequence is CSVAPRLGGMRTEAFF. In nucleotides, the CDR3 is TGCAGCGTGGCCCCTCGGCTGGGGGGGATGAGAACTGAAGCTTTCTTT. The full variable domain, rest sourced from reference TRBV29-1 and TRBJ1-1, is SAVISQKPSRDICQRGTSLTIQCQVDSQVTMMFWYRQQPGQSLTLIATANQGSEATYESGFVIDKFPISRPNLTFSTLTVSNMSPEDSSIYLCSVAPRLGGMRTEAFFGQGTRLTVV.

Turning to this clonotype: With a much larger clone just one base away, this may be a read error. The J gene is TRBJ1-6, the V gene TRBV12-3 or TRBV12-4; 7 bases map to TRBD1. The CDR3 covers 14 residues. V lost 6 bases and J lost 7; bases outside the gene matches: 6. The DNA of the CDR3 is TGTGCCAGCAGGTTGGACAGGCGCAATTCACCCCTCCACTTT. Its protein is CASRLDRRNSPLHF.

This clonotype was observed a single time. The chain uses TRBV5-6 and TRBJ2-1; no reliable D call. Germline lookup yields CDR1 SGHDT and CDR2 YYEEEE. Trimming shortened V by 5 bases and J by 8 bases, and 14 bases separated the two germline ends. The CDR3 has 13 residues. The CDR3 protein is CASRTDLVYEQFF. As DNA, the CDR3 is TGTGCCAGCAGAACCGACCTAGTGTATGAGCAGTTCTTC.

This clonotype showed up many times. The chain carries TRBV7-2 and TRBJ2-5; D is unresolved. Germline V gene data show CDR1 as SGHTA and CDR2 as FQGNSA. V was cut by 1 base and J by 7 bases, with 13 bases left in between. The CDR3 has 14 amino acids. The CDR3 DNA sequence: TGTGCCAGCAGCTTAGACCCAGCCGTAGGGACCCAGTACTTC. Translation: CASSLDPAVGTQYF.

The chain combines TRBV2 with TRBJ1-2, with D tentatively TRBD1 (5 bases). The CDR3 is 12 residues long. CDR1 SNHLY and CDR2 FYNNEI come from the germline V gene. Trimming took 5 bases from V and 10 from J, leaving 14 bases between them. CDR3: CASSWTRRVYTF. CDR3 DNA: TGTGCCAGCAGTTGGACGCGCAGGGTCTACACCTTC. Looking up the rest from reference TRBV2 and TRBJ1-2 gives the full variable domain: EPEVTQTPSHQVTQMGQEVILRCVPISNHLYFYWYRQILGQKVEFLVSFYNNEISEKSEIFDDQFSVERPDGSNFTLKIRSTKLEDSAMYFCASSWTRRVYTFGSGTRLTVV.

CDR3 in amino acids: CASSQEQGNIYNEQFF. The CDR3 region has the DNA TGTGCCAGCAGCCAAGAACAGGGAAATATTTACAATGAGCAGTTCTTC. J is TRBJ2-1 and V is TRBV14, with D perhaps TRBD1 (6 bases). The CDR3 runs to 16 residues. Per germline, CDR1 SGHDN and CDR2 FVKESK. V was clipped by 0 bases and J by 4 bases, with 13 bases between them.